This T cell receptor beta chain emerged from a study of shared clonotypes between healthy human individuals. Overall study findings and caveats: Relative to clonotypes present in all four donors, those not shared had lower generation probabilities.

Authors' data handling: ImmunoSEQ yielded junction-only sequences lacking quality scores, so filtering differed. The method was immunoSEQ multiplex PCR; TCRdb's version includes in-frame clones alone and lacks a portion of them. From that table come the V and J calls and clone size; the DNA was used to work out D and trimming. The sample shows 740,000 or so clones, around three quarters of them seen only once. With regard to this clone: The antigen is undetermined.

The CDR3 totals 15 residues. The germline V gene encodes CDR1 SGHRS and CDR2 YFSETQ. Losses at the gene ends were 3 bases for V and 4 bases for J; bases not matched to a gene: 5. Sequencing used memory CD4+ T cells sorted from blood. The subset was: CD45RA-negative fraction. The receptor's source is a woman aged 25-40 years in good health. The chain couples TRBV5-1 to TRBJ2-1; 9 bases fit TRBD2. The chain's CDR3 is CASSSLREGYNEQFF. CDR3 DNA: TGCGCCAGCAGCTCCTTGCGGGAGGGATACAATGAGCAGTTCTTC.